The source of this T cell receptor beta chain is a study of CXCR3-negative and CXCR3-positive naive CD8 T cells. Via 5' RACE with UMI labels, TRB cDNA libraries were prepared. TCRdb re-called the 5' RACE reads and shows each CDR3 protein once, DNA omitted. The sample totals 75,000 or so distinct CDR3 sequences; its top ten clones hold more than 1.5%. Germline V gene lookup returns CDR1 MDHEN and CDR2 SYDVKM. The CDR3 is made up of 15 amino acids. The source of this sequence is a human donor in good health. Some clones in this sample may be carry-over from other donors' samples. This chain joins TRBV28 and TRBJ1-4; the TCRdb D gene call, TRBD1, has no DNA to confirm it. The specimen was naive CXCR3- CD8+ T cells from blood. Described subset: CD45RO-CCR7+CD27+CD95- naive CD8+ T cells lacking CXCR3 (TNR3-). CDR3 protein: CASSPRDSSNEKLFF.